This T cell receptor beta chain originates from a study of identical twins (dated by TCRdb to 2016 to 2018). Looking at the study overall: To test whether fetal clonotypes persist, the study used deep sequencing on TCR alpha and beta repertoires from monozygotic twins, unrelated adults of various ages, and cord blood. To rule out contamination, replicate twin experiments were performed at different times with different library preparation protocols.

Libraries were built with 5' RACE. TCRdb records Illumina HiSeq 2000 as the sequencer. A universal primer binding site was introduced by template switching, and a unique molecular identifier was present in the final cDNA, enabling accurate counting of TCR cDNA molecules. Specific primers in the conserved constant-segment region were used to synthesize first-strand cDNA for the TCR alpha and beta chains. Each cDNA library was double barcoded, with a SMART-Mk sample barcode plus Illumina barcodes, to control for contamination. TruSeq adapter sequences, together with Illumina sample barcodes, were added in two successive PCR steps. Sequencing of the TCR alpha and beta cDNA libraries was done on the Illumina HiSeq platform using custom primers. The study's processing was this. Raw reads were processed with MiGEC to extract unique molecular identifiers, and MiXCR was used to determine CDR3 positions. For each individual, recombination models were inferred using an EM algorithm with the repgenHMM and IGoR tools. The tcR package in R was used for shared clonotype analysis, with sharing normalized by the product of cloneset sizes. Out-of-frame nonproductive sequences were analyzed to study raw recombination free of thymic and clonal selection effects. The raw public data were reprocessed by TCRdb itself: fastp quality trimming at Q25, MiXCR clonotype calling, in-frame beta chains only. Each entry is one CDR3 protein sequence, shown with its most common DNA and genes. TCRdb's processing, not the authors' own work, is the source of the V and J calls. The sample table holds a few hundred thousand distinct CDR3 sequences, of which 7.5% to 10% were seen once. Roughly 3% of the sample rests with the top ten.

All donors were healthy Caucasians. The twin cohort consisted of three pairs of female monozygotic twins, all aged about 18 to 29 years. Peripheral blood mononuclear cells were used as the source from which RNA for TCR libraries was isolated. The CDR3 contains 16 residues, cysteine and phenylalanine counted. CDR3 DNA is the only sequence kept; it has 48 bases, read in frame from the first base. The germline V gene gives CDR1 as SQVTM and CDR2 as ANQGSEA. At the junction V is shortened by 3 bases and J by 0 bases; bases outside the gene matches: 7. In regard to this clonotype: Its target antigen remains unknown. No per-base quality is available; no much larger clone lies one base away.

Here is what the overall study found, with its caveats: Compared with coincidental sharing between unrelated individuals, an excess of low generation-probability sequences was observed among out-of-frame TCR alpha sequences shared between twins. Because the same donors could not be followed over many years, conclusions were based on cross-sectional statistical analysis. Zero-insertion analyses could be partly confounded by invariant T cells such as MAIT and iNKT, although diverse VJ usage argued against such confounding for most clonotypes. Fewer insertions were carried by abundant cord blood beta clonotypes, a similar but weaker trend appeared in young adult naive repertoires, and no such trend appeared in memory repertoires. In beta out-of-frame sequences, excess twin sharing was weaker, because having fewer shared sequences lowered the signal-to-noise ratio. Recombination models systematically underestimated out-of-frame TCR alpha sharing in monozygotic twins but agreed with sharing between unrelated individuals.

The sample was also linked to a second study, of yellow fever vaccine responses in identical twins. From the second report: According to the authors, the vaccine-induced T cell response in identical twins seemed to be partly convergent and partly specific to each individual. The study precisely tracked vaccine-responding T cell clones in identical twins.

This sequence originates from a woman between 18 and 30 years old in good health. The receptor chain draws on TRBV29-1 and TRBJ2-5, with 10 junctional bases fitting TRBD1. The material sequenced was PBMCs. Here is the DNA: TGCAGCGTTGACCCTACGGGACAGGGGCACCAAGAGACCCAGTACTTC. The translation is CSVDPTGQGHQETQYF.